These T cell receptor beta chains were read from a single sample in a study of blood T cells in healthy people across ages. TCRdb itself ran the 5' RACE reads through MiXCR, one entry per CDR3 protein. The repertoire holds roughly 700,000 distinct CDR3 sequences, with about 30% as singletons. Sample: blood. The source is a woman over 75 in good health. The CDR3 runs from the conserved cysteine through the conserved F or W. D genes are given only for firm matches. A row's size may be missing; if present it is once, few, many or a size class.

-	TRBV3-1	TRBD2	TRBJ2-1	CASSQRTSFGEQFF	TGTGCCAGCAGCCAACGGACTAGCTTTGGAGAGCAGTTCTTC
-	TRBV6-5	TRBD1	TRBJ1-1	CASEIPGTGRAFF	TGTGCCAGCGAGATTCCCGGGACAGGGCGTGCTTTCTTT
many	TRBV27	TRBD1	TRBJ2-1	CASSWTGNYNEQFF	TGTGCCAGCAGTTGGACAGGGAACTACAATGAGCAGTTCTTC
few	TRBV6-1	-	TRBJ1-1	CASSELGGSTEAFF	TGTGCCAGCAGTGAATTGGGGGGTAGCACTGAAGCTTTCTTT
-	TRBV7-2	-	TRBJ2-1	CASSFDRSYNEQFF	TGCGCCAGCAGCTTCGACAGATCCTACAATGAGCAGTTCTTC
-	TRBV9	TRBD1	TRBJ1-3	CASSVEQGAGNTIYF	TGTGCCAGCAGCGTAGAGCAGGGGGCTGGAAACACCATATATTTT
-	TRBV20-1	TRBD1	TRBJ2-6	CSAARQGFSGANVLTF	TGCAGTGCCGCCAGACAGGGGTTTTCTGGGGCCAACGTCCTGACTTTC
once	TRBV20-1	-	TRBJ2-3	CSSRREEPTQYF	TGCAGTTCAAGGAGGGAGGAGCCCACGCAGTATTTT
many	TRBV11-2	-	TRBJ2-1	CASSALAWHEQFF	TGTGCCAGCAGCGCACTAGCATGGCATGAGCAGTTCTTC
many	TRBV29-1	TRBD1	TRBJ2-1	CSVEPGTANEQFF	TGCAGCGTTGAACCCGGGACAGCCAATGAGCAGTTCTTC
many	TRBV29-1	-	TRBJ1-6	CSYGTERNSPLHF	TGCAGTTACGGGACGGAGCGTAATTCACCCCTCCACTTT
-	TRBV15	-	TRBJ2-5	CATSRPHETQYF	TGTGCCACCAGCAGGCCCCATGAGACCCAGTACTTC
-	TRBV29-1	-	TRBJ2-7	CSVGDTLYEQYF	TGCAGCGTGGGGGACACACTCTACGAGCAGTACTTC
-	TRBV28	-	TRBJ2-5	CASGLGWNYEQYF	TGTGCCAGCGGTTTGGGGTGGAATTATGAGCAGTACTTC
many	TRBV2	TRBD2	TRBJ2-7	CASSEAKLAGQYF	TGTGCCAGCAGTGAAGCGAAACTAGCGGGGCAGTACTTC
many	TRBV29-1	-	TRBJ2-1	CSVEVSKMHASYNEQFF	TGCAGCGTTGAAGTCTCGAAGATGCACGCCTCCTACAATGAGCAGTTCTTC
few	TRBV27	-	TRBJ1-6	CASSLPGDNSPLHF	TGTGCCAGCAGTTTACCCGGGGACAATTCACCCCTCCACTTT
many	TRBV7-9	TRBD2	TRBJ2-5	CASRQKTSGGEGETQYF	TGTGCCAGCAGGCAAAAGACTAGCGGGGGTGAGGGAGAGACCCAGTACTTC
many	TRBV7-9	-	TRBJ2-3	CASSLLSARRADTQYF	TGTGCCAGCAGCTTACTGTCGGCCAGGAGGGCAGATACGCAGTATTTT
-	TRBV5-1	-	TRBJ2-7	CASSPESSYEQYF	TGCGCCAGCAGCCCGGAGTCTTCCTACGAGCAGTACTTC
many	TRBV20-1	-	TRBJ1-2	CSARDSRRVSGYTF	TGCAGTGCTAGGGACTCCCGACGCGTTAGTGGCTACACCTTC
many	TRBV5-1	-	TRBJ2-7	CASSLLTGSYEQYF	TGCGCCAGCAGCTTGTTAACAGGCTCCTACGAGCAGTACTTC
-	TRBV19	-	TRBJ1-5	CTSSRTSDNQPQHF	TGTACCAGTAGCCGGACCAGTGACAATCAGCCCCAGCATTTT
few	TRBV20-1	-	TRBJ1-6	CSASQGFENSPLHF	TGCAGTGCTAGCCAAGGGTTCGAGAATTCACCCCTCCACTTT
many	TRBV9	-	TRBJ2-7	CASSPTTDTLREQYF	TGTGCCAGCAGCCCCACGACAGATACACTACGAGAGCAGTACTTC
many	TRBV6-2/TRBV6-3	-	TRBJ2-1	CASGTNEQFF	TGTGCCAGCGGTACAAATGAGCAGTTCTTC
many	TRBV20-1	-	TRBJ2-7	CSARSQTIEKQYF	TGCAGTGCTAGAAGCCAGACTATCGAGAAGCAGTACTTC
many	TRBV12-3/TRBV12-4	-	TRBJ1-6	CASSLKRGSPLHF	TGTGCCAGCAGTTTAAAGCGAGGCTCACCCCTCCACTTT
many	TRBV6-5	-	TRBJ1-2	CASRLDSGYGYTF	TGTGCCAGCAGACTAGACTCTGGCTATGGCTACACCTTC
few	TRBV6-6	-	TRBJ1-4	CASRPATTNEKLFF	TGTGCCAGCAGGCCAGCTACAACTAATGAAAAACTGTTTTTT
many	TRBV7-2	TRBD2	TRBJ2-7	CASSLRGGGTYEQYF	TGTGCCAGCAGCTTACGGGGCGGGGGTACCTACGAGCAGTACTTC
-	TRBV2	TRBD2	TRBJ2-3	CASSEIHGRTDTQYF	TGTGCCAGCAGTGAAATTCACGGGAGGACAGATACGCAGTATTTT
many	TRBV7-2	TRBD1	TRBJ2-3	CASSHSTGGRRDTQYF	TGTGCCAGCAGCCATTCGACAGGGGGCCGTAGGGATACGCAGTATTTT
few	TRBV7-9	-	TRBJ1-1	CASSFGKNTEAFF	TGTGCCAGCAGCTTCGGGAAAAACACTGAAGCTTTCTTT
many	TRBV4-2	TRBD2	TRBJ2-1	CASSPGLAGSEQFF	TGTGCCAGCAGCCCCGGACTAGCGGGGAGTGAGCAGTTCTTC
many	TRBV9	-	TRBJ1-4	CASSVGLGGPRRNEKLFF	TGTGCCAGCAGCGTCGGTTTGGGGGGACCCAGACGGAATGAAAAACTGTTTTTT
many	TRBV30	-	TRBJ2-7	CAWRGNYEQYF	TGTGCCTGGAGGGGGAACTACGAGCAGTACTTC
many	TRBV11-3	TRBD1	TRBJ1-1	CASSPGTENTEAFF	TGTGCCAGCAGCCCCGGGACAGAGAACACTGAAGCTTTCTTT
-	TRBV29-1	-	TRBJ2-1	CSVAWDANEQFF	TGCAGCGTCGCCTGGGACGCCAATGAGCAGTTCTTC
many	TRBV7-2	-	TRBJ2-7	CASSLEVAGMSYEQYF	TGTGCCAGCAGCTTAGAAGTGGCAGGAATGTCCTACGAGCAGTACTTC